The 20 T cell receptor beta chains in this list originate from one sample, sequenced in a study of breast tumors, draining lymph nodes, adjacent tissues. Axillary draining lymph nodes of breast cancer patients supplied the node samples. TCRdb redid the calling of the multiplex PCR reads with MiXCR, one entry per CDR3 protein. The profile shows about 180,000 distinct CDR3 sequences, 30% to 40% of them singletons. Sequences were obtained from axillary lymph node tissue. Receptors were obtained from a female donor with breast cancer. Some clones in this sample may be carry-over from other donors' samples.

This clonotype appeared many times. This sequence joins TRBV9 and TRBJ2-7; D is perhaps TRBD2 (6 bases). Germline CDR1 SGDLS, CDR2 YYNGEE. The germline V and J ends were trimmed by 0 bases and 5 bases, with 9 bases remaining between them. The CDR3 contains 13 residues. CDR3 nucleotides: TGTGCCAGCAGCGTAGCTGGAGGGAACGAGCAGTACTTC. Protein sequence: CASSVAGGNEQYF.

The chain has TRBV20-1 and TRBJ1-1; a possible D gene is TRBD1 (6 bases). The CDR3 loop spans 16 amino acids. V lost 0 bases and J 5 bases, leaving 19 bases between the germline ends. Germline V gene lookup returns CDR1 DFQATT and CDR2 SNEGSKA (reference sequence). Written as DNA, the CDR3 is TGCAGTGCTAGAGACAAACGAATGGGGGCGGTTACTGAAGCTTTCTTT. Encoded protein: CSARDKRMGAVTEAFF.

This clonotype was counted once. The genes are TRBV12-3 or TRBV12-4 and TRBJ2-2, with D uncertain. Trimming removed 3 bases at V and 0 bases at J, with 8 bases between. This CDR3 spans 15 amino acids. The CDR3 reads CASSFYNTNTGELFF. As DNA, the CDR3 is TGTGCCAGCAGTTTCTACAATACGAACACCGGGGAGCTGTTTTTT.

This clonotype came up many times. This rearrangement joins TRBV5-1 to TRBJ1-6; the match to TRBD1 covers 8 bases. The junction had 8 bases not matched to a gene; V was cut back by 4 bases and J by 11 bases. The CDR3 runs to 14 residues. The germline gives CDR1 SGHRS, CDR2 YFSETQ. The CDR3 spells CASSTGQGSAPLHF. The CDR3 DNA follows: TGCGCCAGCAGCACCGGACAGGGATCCGCACCCCTCCACTTT. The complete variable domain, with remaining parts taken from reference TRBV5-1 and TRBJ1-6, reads KAGVTQTPRYLIKTRGQQVTLSCSPISGHRSVSWYQQTPGQGLQFLFEYFSETQRNKGNFPGRFSGRQFSNSRSEMNVSTLELGDSALYLCASSTGQGSAPLHFGNGTRLTVT.

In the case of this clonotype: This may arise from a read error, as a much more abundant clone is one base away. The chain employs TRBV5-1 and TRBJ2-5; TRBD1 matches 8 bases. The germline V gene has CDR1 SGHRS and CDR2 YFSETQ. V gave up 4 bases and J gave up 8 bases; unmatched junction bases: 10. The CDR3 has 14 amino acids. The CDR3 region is CASSTGRGLDTQYF. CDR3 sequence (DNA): TGCGCCAGCAGCACAGGCAGGGGGCTGGACACCCAGTACTTC.

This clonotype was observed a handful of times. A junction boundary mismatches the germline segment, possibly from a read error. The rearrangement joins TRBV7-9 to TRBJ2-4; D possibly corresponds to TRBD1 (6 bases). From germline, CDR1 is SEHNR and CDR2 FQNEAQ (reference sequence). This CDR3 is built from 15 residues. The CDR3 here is CASSLFRGDGNIQHF. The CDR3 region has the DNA TGTGCCAGCAGCTTATTCAGGGGCGATGGAAACATTCAGCACTTC.

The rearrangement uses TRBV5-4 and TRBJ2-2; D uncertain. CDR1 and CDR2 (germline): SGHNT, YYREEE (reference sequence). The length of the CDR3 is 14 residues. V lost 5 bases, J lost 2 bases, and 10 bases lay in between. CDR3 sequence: CASRPDLNTGELFF. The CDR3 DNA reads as TGTGCCAGCAGACCCGATCTTAACACCGGGGAGCTGTTTTTT.

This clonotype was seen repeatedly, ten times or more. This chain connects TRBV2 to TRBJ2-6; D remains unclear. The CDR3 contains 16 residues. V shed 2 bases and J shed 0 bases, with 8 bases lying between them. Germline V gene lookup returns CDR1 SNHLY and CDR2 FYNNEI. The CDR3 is CASSETEPSGANVLTF. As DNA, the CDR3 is TGTGCCAGCAGTGAAACCGAACCCTCTGGGGCCAACGTCCTGACTTTC.

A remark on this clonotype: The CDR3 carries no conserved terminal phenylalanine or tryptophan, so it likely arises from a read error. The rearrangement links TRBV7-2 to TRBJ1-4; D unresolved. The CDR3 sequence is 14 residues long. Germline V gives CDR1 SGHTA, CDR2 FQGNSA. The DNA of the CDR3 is TGTGCCAGCAGCCAATGGGGTCAGAATGAAAAGCTGTTTCTT. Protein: CASSQWGQNEKLFL.

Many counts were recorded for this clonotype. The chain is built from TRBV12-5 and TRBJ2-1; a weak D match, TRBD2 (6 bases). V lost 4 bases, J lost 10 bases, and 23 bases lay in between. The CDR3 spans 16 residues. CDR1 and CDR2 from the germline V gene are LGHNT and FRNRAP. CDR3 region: CASGSGRVRGFGEQFF. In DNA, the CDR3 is TGTGCTAGTGGTTCAGGGCGGGTCCGGGGGTTCGGGGAGCAGTTCTTC.

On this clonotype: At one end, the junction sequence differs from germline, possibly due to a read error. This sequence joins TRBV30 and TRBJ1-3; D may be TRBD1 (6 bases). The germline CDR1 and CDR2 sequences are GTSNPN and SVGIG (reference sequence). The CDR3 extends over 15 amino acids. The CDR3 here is CAWSSTGLRGDTIHF. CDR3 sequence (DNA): TGTGCCTGGAGTAGTACAGGGCTTAGAGGAGACACCATACATTTT.

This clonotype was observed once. CDR3 residues: CASSGRAQPQHF. CDR3 DNA: TGTGCCAGCAGCGGGAGGGCCCAGCCCCAGCATTTT. The chain carries TRBV7-8 and TRBJ1-5; D gene ambiguous. The CDR3 is made up of 12 amino acids. V lost 5 bases and J lost 7, with 9 bases in between. Germline V gene data show CDR1 as SGHVS and CDR2 as FQNEAQ. Variable domain in full (rest from reference TRBV7-8 and TRBJ1-5): GAGVSQSPRYKVAKRGQDVALRCDPISGHVSLFWYQQALGQGPEFLTYFQNEAQLDKSGLPSDRFFAERPEGSVSTLKIQRTQQEDSAVYLCASSGRAQPQHFGDGTRLSIL.

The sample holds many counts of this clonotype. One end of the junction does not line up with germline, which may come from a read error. This chain's CDR3 is CSTRDLGGVHNNQPQHF. As DNA, the CDR3 is TGCAGTACTAGAGATCTTGGGGGGGTGCATAACAATCAGCCCCAGCATTTT. This chain links TRBV20-1 with TRBJ1-5; a weak D match, TRBD1 (5 bases). The CDR3 is made up of 17 amino acids. From germline, CDR1 is DFQATT and CDR2 SNEGSKA (reference sequence).

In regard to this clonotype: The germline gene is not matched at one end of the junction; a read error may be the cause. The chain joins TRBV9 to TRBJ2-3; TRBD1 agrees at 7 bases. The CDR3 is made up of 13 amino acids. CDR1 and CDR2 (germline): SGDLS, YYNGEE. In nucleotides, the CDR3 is TGCGCCAGCAGCGTAGGGGGCACAGGTACGCAGTATTTT. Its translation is CASSVGGTGTQYF.

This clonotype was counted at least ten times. CDR3: CASSLVRTGNEQYF. The CDR3 coding sequence is TGTGCCAGCAGCTTGGTTAGGACAGGGAACGAGCAGTACTTC. The genes are TRBV5-6 and TRBJ2-7, with TRBD1 identical over 8 bases. Germline CDR1 reads SGHDT; CDR2 reads YYEEEE. The CDR3 consists of 14 residues. After removal of 0 bases from V and 5 bases from J, the junction contained 4 bases not matched to a gene.

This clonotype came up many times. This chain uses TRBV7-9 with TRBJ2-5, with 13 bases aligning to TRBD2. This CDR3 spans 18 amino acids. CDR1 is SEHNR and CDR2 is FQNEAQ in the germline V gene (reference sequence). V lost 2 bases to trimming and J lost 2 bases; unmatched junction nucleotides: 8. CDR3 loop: CASSLRVGLAGLQETQYF. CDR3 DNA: TGTGCCAGCAGCTTAAGAGTGGGACTAGCGGGACTACAAGAGACCCAGTACTTC.

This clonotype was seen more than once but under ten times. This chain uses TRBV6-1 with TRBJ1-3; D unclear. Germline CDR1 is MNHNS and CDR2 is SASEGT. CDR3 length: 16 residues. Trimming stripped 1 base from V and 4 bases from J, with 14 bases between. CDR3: CASSEVVGVSGNTIYF. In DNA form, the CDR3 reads TGTGCCAGCAGTGAAGTTGTTGGGGTATCCGGAAACACCATATATTTT.

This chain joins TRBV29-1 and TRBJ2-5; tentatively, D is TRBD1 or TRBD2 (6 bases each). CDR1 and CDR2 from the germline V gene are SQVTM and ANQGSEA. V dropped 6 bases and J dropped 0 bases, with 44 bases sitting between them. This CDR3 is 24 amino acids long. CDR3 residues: CSVTRLRSGFCAGLGGRDQETQYF. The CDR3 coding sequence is TGCAGCGTGACGAGACTGCGCTCGGGTTTTTGTGCGGGGCTCGGGGGCCGTGACCAAGAGACCCAGTACTTC. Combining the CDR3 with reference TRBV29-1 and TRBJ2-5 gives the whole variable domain SAVISQKPSRDICQRGTSLTIQCQVDSQVTMMFWYRQQPGQSLTLIATANQGSEATYESGFVIDKFPISRPNLTFSTLTVSNMSPEDSSIYLCSVTRLRSGFCAGLGGRDQETQYFGPGTRLLVL.

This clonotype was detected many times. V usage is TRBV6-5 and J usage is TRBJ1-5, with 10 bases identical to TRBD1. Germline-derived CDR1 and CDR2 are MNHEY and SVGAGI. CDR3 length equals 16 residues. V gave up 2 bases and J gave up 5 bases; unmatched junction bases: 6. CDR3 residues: CASSYRDRGPYQPQHF. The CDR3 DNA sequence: TGTGCCAGCAGTTACAGAGACAGGGGGCCGTATCAGCCCCAGCATTTT.

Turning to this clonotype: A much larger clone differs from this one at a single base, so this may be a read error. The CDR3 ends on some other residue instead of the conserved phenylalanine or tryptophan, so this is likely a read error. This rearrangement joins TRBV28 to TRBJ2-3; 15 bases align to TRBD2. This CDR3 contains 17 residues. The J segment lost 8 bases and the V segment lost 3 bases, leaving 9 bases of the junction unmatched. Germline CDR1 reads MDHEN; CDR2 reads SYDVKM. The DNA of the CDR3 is TGTGCCAGCAGTTTCCCACCGGGACTAGCGGGGGGAGGTACGCAGTATCTT. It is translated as CASSFPPGLAGGGTQYL.